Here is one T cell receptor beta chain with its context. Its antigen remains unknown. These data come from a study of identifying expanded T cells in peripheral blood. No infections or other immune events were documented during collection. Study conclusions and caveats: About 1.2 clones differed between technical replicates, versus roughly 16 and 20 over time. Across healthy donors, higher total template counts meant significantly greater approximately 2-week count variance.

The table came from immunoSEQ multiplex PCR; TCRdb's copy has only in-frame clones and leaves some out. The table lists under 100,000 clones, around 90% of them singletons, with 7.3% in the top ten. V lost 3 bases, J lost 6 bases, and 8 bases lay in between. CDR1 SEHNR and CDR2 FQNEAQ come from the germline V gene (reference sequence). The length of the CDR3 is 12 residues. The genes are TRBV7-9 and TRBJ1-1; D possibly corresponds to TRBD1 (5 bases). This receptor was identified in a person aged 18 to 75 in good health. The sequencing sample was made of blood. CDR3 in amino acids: CASSFGAAEAFF. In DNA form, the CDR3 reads TGTGCCAGCAGCTTCGGGGCAGCTGAAGCTTTCTTT. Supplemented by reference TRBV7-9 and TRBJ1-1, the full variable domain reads DTGVSQNPRHKITKRGQNVTFRCDPISEHNRLYWYRQTLGQGPEFLTYFQNEAQLEKSRLLSDRFSAERPKGSFSTLEIQRTEQGDSAMYLCASSFGAAEAFFGQGTRLTVV.